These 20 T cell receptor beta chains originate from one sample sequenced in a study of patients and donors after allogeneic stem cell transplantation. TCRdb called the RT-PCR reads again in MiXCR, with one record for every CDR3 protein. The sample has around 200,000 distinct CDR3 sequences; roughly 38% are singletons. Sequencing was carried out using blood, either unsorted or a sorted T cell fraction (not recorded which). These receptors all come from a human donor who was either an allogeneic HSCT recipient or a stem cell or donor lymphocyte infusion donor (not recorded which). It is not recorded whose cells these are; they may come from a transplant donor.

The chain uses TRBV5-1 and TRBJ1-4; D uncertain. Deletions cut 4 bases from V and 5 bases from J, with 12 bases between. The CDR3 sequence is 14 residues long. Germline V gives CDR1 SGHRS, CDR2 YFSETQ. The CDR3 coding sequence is TGCGCCAGCAGCGTTCCAGGACCGAATGAAAAACTGTTTTTT. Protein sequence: CASSVPGPNEKLFF.

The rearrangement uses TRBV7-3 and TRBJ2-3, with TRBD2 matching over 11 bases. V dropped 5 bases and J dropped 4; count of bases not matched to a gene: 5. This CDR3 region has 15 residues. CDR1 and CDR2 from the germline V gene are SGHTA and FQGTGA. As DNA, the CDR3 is TGTGCCAGCAGCACTAGCGGGGGTATTTCAGATACGCAGTATTTT. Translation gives CASSTSGGISDTQYF.

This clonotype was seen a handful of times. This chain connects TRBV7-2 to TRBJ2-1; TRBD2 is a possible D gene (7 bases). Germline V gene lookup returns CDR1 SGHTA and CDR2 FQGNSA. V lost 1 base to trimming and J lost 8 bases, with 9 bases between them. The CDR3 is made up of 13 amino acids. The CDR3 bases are TGTGCCAGCAGCTTAGAGGGGGGGGATGAGCAGTTCTTC. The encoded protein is CASSLEGGDEQFF.

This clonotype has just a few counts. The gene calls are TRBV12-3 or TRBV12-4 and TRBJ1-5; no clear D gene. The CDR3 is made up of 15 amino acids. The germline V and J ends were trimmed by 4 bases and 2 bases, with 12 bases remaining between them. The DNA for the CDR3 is TGTGCCAGCAGTTGGCGGGTAGAGGGCAATCAGCCCCAGCATTTT. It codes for CASSWRVEGNQPQHF.

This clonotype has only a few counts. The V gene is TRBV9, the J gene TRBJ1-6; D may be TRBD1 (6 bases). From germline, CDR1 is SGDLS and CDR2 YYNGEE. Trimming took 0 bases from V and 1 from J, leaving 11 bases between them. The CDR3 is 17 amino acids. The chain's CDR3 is CASSVDVRGSYNSPLHF. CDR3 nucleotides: TGTGCCAGCAGCGTAGACGTGAGGGGGTCCTATAATTCACCCCTCCACTTT.

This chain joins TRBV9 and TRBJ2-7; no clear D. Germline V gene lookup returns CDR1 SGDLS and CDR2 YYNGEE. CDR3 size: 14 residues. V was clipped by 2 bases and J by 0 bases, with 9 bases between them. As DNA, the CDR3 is TGTGCCAGCAGCGTCTTCCCTGCCTCCTACGAGCAGTACTTC. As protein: CASSVFPASYEQYF.

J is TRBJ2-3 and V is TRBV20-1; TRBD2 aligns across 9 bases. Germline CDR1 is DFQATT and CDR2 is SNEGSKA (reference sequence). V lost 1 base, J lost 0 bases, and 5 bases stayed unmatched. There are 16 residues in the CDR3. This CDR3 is CSARALAGSSTDTQYF. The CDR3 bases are TGCAGTGCTAGAGCCCTAGCGGGGAGTAGCACAGATACGCAGTATTTT.

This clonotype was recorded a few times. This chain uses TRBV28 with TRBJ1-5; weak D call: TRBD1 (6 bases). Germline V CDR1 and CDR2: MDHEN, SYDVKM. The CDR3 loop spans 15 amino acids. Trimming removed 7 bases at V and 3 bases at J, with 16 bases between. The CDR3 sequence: CASTAAQGYNQPQHF. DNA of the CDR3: TGTGCCAGCACCGCAGCACAGGGTTACAATCAGCCCCAGCATTTT.

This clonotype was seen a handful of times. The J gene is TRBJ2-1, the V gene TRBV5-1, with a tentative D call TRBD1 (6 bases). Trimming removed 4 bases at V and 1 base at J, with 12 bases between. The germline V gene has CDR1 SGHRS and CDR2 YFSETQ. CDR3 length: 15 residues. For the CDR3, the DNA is TGCGCCAGCAGCCTGGGGGCAGATTCCTACAATGAGCAGTTCTTC. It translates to CASSLGADSYNEQFF.

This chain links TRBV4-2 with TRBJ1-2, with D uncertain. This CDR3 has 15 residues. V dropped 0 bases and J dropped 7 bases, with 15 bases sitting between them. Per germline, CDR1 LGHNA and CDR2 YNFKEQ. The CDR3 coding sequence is TGTGCCAGCAGCCAAGATGTCGGCGGTTCGGCTGGCTACACCTTC. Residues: CASSQDVGGSAGYTF.

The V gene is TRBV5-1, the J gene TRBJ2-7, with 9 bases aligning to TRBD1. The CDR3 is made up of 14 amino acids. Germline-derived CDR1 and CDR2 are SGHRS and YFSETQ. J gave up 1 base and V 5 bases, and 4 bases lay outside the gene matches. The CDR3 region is CASSLQGASYEQYF. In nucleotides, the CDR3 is TGCGCCAGCAGTCTACAGGGGGCTTCCTACGAGCAGTACTTC.

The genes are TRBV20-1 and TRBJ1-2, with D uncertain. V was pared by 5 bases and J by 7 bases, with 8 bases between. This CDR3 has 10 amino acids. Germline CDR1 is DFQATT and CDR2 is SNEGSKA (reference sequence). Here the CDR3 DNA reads TGCAGTGCTGGCCGACCTGGCTACACCTTC. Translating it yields CSAGRPGYTF.

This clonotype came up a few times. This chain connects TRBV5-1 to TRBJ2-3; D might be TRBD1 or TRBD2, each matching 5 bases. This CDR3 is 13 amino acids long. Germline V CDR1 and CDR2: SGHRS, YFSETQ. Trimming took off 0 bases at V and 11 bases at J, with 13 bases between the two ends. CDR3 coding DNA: TGCGCCAGCAGCTTGGGGACCGGGACGGAGCAGTATTTT. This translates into CASSLGTGTEQYF.

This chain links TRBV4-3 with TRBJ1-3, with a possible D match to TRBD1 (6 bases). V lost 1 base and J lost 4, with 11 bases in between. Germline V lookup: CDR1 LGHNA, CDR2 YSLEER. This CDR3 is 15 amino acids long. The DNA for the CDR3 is TGCGCCAGCAGCCAAGGGGACACCGGAGGAAACACCATATATTTT. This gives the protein CASSQGDTGGNTIYF.

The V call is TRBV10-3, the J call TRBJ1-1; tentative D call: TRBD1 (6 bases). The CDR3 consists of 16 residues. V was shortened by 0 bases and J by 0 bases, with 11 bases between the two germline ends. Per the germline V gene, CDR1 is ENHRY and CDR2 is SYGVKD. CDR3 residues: CAISESWDTMNTEAFF. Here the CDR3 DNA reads TGTGCCATCAGTGAGTCTTGGGACACTATGAACACTGAAGCTTTCTTT.

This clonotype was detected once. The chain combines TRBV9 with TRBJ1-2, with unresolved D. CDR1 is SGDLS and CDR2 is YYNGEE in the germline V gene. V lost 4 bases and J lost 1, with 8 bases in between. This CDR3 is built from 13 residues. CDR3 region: CASSLSDNYGYTF. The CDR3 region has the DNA TGTGCCAGCAGCCTTTCCGATAACTATGGCTACACCTTC.

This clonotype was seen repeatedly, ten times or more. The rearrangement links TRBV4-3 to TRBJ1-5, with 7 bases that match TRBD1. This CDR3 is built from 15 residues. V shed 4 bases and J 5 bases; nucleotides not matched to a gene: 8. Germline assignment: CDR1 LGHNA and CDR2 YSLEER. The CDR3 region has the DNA TGCGCCAGCAGCCCCGGCGGACAGGAGGATCAGCCCCAGCATTTT. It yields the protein CASSPGGQEDQPQHF.

The CDR3 is CASSQDRWGKRETQYF. As DNA, the CDR3 is TGTGCCAGCAGCCAAGATCGGTGGGGGAAGAGGGAGACCCAGTACTTC. The chain joins TRBV4-2 to TRBJ2-5; D possibly uses TRBD1 or TRBD2 (5 bases each). Per the germline V gene, CDR1 is LGHNA and CDR2 is YNFKEQ. The germline V and J ends were trimmed by 0 bases and 5 bases, with 16 bases remaining between them. CDR3 length: 16 amino acids.

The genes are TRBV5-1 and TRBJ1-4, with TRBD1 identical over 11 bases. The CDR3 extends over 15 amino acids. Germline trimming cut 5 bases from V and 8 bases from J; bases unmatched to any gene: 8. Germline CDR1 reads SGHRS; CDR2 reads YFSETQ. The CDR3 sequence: CASRPGQGATEKLFF. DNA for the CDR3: TGCGCCAGCAGACCTGGACAGGGGGCCACCGAAAAACTGTTTTTT.

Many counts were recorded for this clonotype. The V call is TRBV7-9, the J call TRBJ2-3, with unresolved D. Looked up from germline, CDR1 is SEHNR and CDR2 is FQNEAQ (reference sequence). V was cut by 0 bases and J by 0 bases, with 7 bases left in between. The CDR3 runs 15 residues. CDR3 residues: CASSLASTSTDTQYF. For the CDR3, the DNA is TGTGCCAGCAGCTTAGCTTCGACTAGCACAGATACGCAGTATTTT.